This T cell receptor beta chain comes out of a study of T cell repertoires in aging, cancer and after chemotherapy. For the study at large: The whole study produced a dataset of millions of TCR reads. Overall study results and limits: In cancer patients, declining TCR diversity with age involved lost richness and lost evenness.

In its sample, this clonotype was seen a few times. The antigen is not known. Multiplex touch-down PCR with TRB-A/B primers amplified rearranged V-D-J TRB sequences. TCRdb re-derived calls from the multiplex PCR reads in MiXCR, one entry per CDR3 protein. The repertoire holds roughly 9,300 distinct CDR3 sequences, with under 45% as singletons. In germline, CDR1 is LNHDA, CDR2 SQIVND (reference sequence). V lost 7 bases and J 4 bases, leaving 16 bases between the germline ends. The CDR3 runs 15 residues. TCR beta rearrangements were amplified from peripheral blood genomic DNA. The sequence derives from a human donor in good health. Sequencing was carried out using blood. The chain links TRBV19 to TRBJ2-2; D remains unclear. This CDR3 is CASTPLLSSTGELFF. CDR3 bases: TGTGCCAGTACCCCCCTGCTAAGTAGCACCGGGGAGCTGTTTTTT. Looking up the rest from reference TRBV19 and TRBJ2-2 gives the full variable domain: DGGITQSPKYLFRKEGQNVTLSCEQNLNHDAMYWYRQDPGQGLRLIYYSQIVNDFQKGDIAEGYSVSREKKESFPLTVTSAQKNPTAFYLCASTPLLSSTGELFFGEGSRLTVL.